This T cell receptor beta chain was profiled in a study of cytomegalovirus exposure and HLA in healthy donors. Whole-study results and caveats: The authors later linked a missense DCLRE1C variant to TCR beta V- and J-gene trimming. Through in vitro validation, three CMV-associated chains were shown to be specific for CMV antigens. Several of the most significant clusters appeared linked to common viral pathogens, based on a later analysis.

The CDR3 totals 12 residues. The germline V gene has CDR1 SEHNR and CDR2 FQNEAQ (reference sequence). The PCR made use of 60 Vbeta and 13 Jbeta primers. Repertoires were generated with immunoSEQ multiplex PCR, while TCRdb's copy carries only in-frame clones and drops some. The sample records 100,000 or so clones, roughly 79% being singletons. As for this clone: Its antigen is still unknown. At one of its ends the junction is not consistent with the germline gene, which may arise from a read error.

V usage is TRBV7-9 and J usage is TRBJ2-7; 8 bases line up with TRBD2. Sequencing used PBMCs. This sequence originates from a woman aged 40 to 50 in good health and CMV-seronegative. CDR3 sequence reads: CSSSLGLGAPYF. The CDR3 coding sequence is TGTTCCAGCAGCCTGGGACTAGGGGCCCCTTACTTC.